Listed here are 15 T cell receptor beta chains from one sample, sequenced in a study of human T cells and chemical hapten exposure. Time point of the sample: pre-sensitization, week 0. The treatment is: therapeutic diphenylcyclopropenone sensitization with weekly scalp DPC. MiXCR, applied by TCRdb to the RACE reads, yields one record per CDR3 protein. The sample holds approximately 52,000 distinct CDR3 sequences, 8.5% to 10% seen once. The material was whole blood, obtained in connection with sensitization to the hapten diphenylcyclopropenone (DPC). These receptors all stem from a woman between 40 and 50 years old with alopecia areata. Some clones in this sample may be carry-over from other donors' samples.

Ten or more counts support this clonotype. The gene calls are TRBV20-1 and TRBJ1-3; D remains ambiguous. V dropped 4 bases and J dropped 1 base, with 11 bases sitting between them. The V gene's germline CDR1 is DFQATT and CDR2 SNEGSKA (reference sequence). This CDR3 spans 14 amino acids. The CDR3: CSAKSLTSGNTIYF. CDR3 sequence (DNA): TGCAGTGCTAAGTCTTTGACTTCTGGAAACACCATATATTTT.

A few counts support this clonotype. This chain joins TRBV5-6 and TRBJ1-5; TRBD1 agrees at 7 bases. Germline-derived CDR1 and CDR2 are SGHDT and YYEEEE. This CDR3 spans 15 amino acids. Germline trimming cut 4 bases from V and 3 bases from J; bases unmatched to any gene: 7. CDR3 nucleotides: TGTGCCAGCAGCCTGGGACAGACCACCAATCAGCCCCAGCATTTT. It is translated as CASSLGQTTNQPQHF.

The rearrangement joins TRBV29-1 to TRBJ1-1, with 7 bases fitting TRBD1. Germline V lookup: CDR1 SQVTM, CDR2 ANQGSEA. CDR3 length: 12 residues. V shed 2 bases, J shed 6 bases, and the junction held 3 bases outside the gene matches. The CDR3 spells CSVEQGGAEAFF. The CDR3 nucleotides read TGCAGCGTTGAACAGGGGGGCGCTGAAGCTTTCTTT.

This clonotype was seen ten or more times. The chain combines TRBV20-1 with TRBJ1-2; no definite D call. Germline lookup yields CDR1 DFQATT and CDR2 SNEGSKA (reference sequence). This CDR3 has 13 amino acids. V was cut by 4 bases and J by 6 bases, with 15 bases left in between. The CDR3 here is CSAIRTAFHGYTF. In DNA, the CDR3 is TGCAGTGCTATCAGAACGGCCTTTCATGGCTACACCTTC.

This clonotype came up many times. The V call is TRBV12-3 or TRBV12-4, the J call TRBJ2-2; no reliable D call. V lost 5 bases and J lost 4, with 8 bases in between. The CDR3 spans 13 residues. Here the CDR3 reads CASSTFPTGELFF. The CDR3 coding sequence is TGTGCCAGCAGTACCTTCCCCACCGGGGAGCTGTTTTTT.

This clonotype came up many times. The chain joins TRBV12-3 or TRBV12-4 to TRBJ2-7; TRBD2 matches 7 bases. The CDR3 is made up of 16 amino acids. The V segment lost 6 bases and the J segment 0 bases; nucleotides outside the gene matches: 11. This CDR3 is CASRGPGLRDSYEQYF. Written as DNA, the CDR3 is TGTGCCAGCAGGGGACCGGGACTAAGGGACTCCTACGAGCAGTACTTC.

This clonotype was counted ten times or more. The chain is built from TRBV25-1 and TRBJ2-7, with D unresolved. In germline, CDR1 is MGHDK, CDR2 SYGVNS. The V and J ends lost 0 bases and 6 bases respectively, with 6 bases between them. The CDR3 is 12 residues long. The CDR3 sequence is CASSEYVSEQYF. CDR3 DNA: TGTGCCAGCAGTGAATATGTCAGCGAGCAGTACTTC.

This clonotype showed up just a few times. The chain recombines TRBV4-1 with TRBJ2-2, with 7 bases identical to TRBD1. This CDR3 has 15 amino acids. CDR1 is MGHRA, CDR2 YSYEKL, per germline. The junction had 4 bases not matched to a gene; V was cut back by 2 bases and J by 4 bases. CDR3 sequence reads: CASSQPRQGTGELFF. The CDR3 DNA reads as TGCGCCAGCAGCCAACCGAGACAGGGCACCGGGGAGCTGTTTTTT.

This clonotype was picked up a small number of times. The genes are TRBV3-1 and TRBJ1-4, with 8 bases fitting TRBD1. J lost 4 bases, V lost 3 bases, and 10 bases had no gene match. CDR1 and CDR2 from the germline V gene are LGHDT and YNNKEL (reference sequence). The CDR3 has 17 amino acids. The CDR3 sequence: CASSQRLPGGYNEKLFF. CDR3 nucleotides: TGTGCCAGCAGCCAGCGACTCCCAGGGGGCTATAATGAAAAACTGTTTTTT.

The gene calls are TRBV12-3 or TRBV12-4 and TRBJ2-1; D gene unclear. This CDR3 spans 12 amino acids. V lost 5 bases and J lost 8, with 10 bases in between. CDR3 region: CASSGNRHEQFF. The CDR3, as DNA: TGTGCCAGCAGTGGCAATCGCCATGAGCAGTTCTTC.

On this clonotype: A clone one base away is much larger, so this may be a read error. The chain employs TRBV11-1 and TRBJ2-3; D is tentatively TRBD1 or TRBD2 (5 bases each). Trimming removed 4 bases from V and 9 bases from J, with 20 bases in between. The CDR3 length is 15 residues. Germline CDR1 is SGHAT and CDR2 is FQDESV (reference sequence). CDR3 DNA sequence: TGTGCCAGCAGCTCGGCGGGCCGGGCCAAGGGGACGCAGTATTTT. This encodes CASSSAGRAKGTQYF.

V is TRBV15 and J is TRBJ1-3; possible D gene TRBD1, 6 bases. The CDR3 length is 17 residues. The V end was cut by 1 base, the J end by 4 bases, with 17 bases between. The germline gives CDR1 LNHNV, CDR2 YYDKDF (reference sequence). CDR3 region: CATSRVGGVGSGNTIYF. CDR3 nucleotide sequence: TGTGCCACCAGCAGAGTTGGGGGCGTAGGATCCGGAAACACCATATATTTT.

The chain carries TRBV15 and TRBJ1-5; no definite D call. Per germline, CDR1 LNHNV and CDR2 YYDKDF (reference sequence). Trimming shortened V by 0 bases and J by 0 bases, and 12 bases separated the two germline ends. This CDR3 comprises 17 residues. The CDR3 DNA follows: TGTGCCACCAGCAGAGATCGGTTAAGGGATAGCAATCAGCCCCAGCATTTT. Protein sequence: CATSRDRLRDSNQPQHF. The whole variable domain, remainder taken from reference TRBV15 and TRBJ1-5, is DAMVIQNPRYQVTQFGKPVTLSCSQTLNHNVMYWYQQKSSQAPKLLFHYYDKDFNNEADTPDNFQSRRPNTSFCFLDIRSPGLGDTAMYLCATSRDRLRDSNQPQHFGDGTRLSIL.

At least ten counts were recorded for this clonotype. A read error may produce the germline difference seen at one junction end. This sequence joins TRBV29-1 and TRBJ1-1; weak D call: TRBD1 (6 bases). The germline V gene encodes CDR1 SQVTM and CDR2 ANQGSEA. The CDR3 length is 13 residues. Here the CDR3 DNA reads TGCAGCGTCGAAGACAGGACCTACACTGAAGCTTTCTTT. Its translation: CSVEDRTYTEAFF.

This clonotype was detected only a few times. This chain joins TRBV20-1 and TRBJ2-7, with 8 bases aligning to TRBD2. The trim removed 3 bases at V and 5 bases at J, leaving 3 bases unmatched. Germline V gene sequence: CDR1 DFQATT, CDR2 SNEGSKA (reference sequence). The CDR3 covers 12 residues. CDR3 in DNA: TGCAGTGCTAGCGGGGGGGCTAACGAGCAGTACTTC. It encodes CSASGGANEQYF.